The clone carrying this T cell receptor beta chain has a handful of counts. The antigen remains unidentified. The record originates from a study of breast tumors, draining lymph nodes, adjacent tissues. The study, taken as a whole, reports: Data fit most tumor T cells coming from lymph node, expanding in tumor. Tumor repertoires ranked between lymph nodes and nontumor tissue in diversity, with V and J gene preferences. Luminal-like breast cancer showed significantly greater tumor-nontumor repertoire similarity than basal-like breast cancer did. Tumor T cell lymph node origin was a supported hypothesis, not proven.

Germline V gene sequence: CDR1 SNHLY, CDR2 FYNNEI. CDR3 length equals 14 residues. The junction had 5 bases not matched to a gene; V was cut back by 6 bases and J by 1 base. Axillary draining lymph nodes of breast cancer patients supplied the node samples. MiXCR was run by TCRdb on the multiplex PCR reads, yielding one entry per CDR3 protein. This repertoire shows approximately 230,000 distinct CDR3 sequences, around 34% found once; its top ten account for 3.6%. The source is a female donor with breast cancer. Some clones in this sample may be carry-over from other donors' samples. The material sequenced was axillary lymph node tissue. The chain is built from TRBV2 and TRBJ1-1; TRBD1 matches at 7 bases. The CDR3: CASRRQGGNTEAFF. CDR3 DNA sequence: TGTGCCAGCAGGAGACAGGGAGGGAACACTGAAGCTTTCTTT.